The 11 T cell receptor beta chains listed next were all sequenced from one sample in a study of PD-1 blockade in classical Hodgkin lymphoma. TCRdb's copy holds only in-frame clones and misses some; the assay was immunoSEQ multiplex PCR. Here the sample spans 90,000 to 100,000 clones, about 88% being singletons. After autologous stem cell transplantation all patients relapsed, and prior brentuximab vedotin exposure differed between cohorts. Material: peripheral blood mononuclear cells (PBMCs), obtained before the second cycle of nivolumab. These receptors were collected from a human donor with classical Hodgkin lymphoma.

This clone has just one count. The rearrangement links TRBV27 to TRBJ1-4; D gene ambiguous. The germline CDR1 and CDR2 sequences are MNHEY and SMNVEV (reference sequence). Trimming took 5 bases from V and 1 from J, leaving 26 bases between them. This CDR3 has 20 residues. The CDR3: CASSLEVPSLNSETNEKLFF. The CDR3, as DNA: TGTGCCAGCAGTCTCGAAGTTCCCTCCCTCAATTCGGAAACTAATGAAAAACTGTTTTTT.

This clone occurred once. The chain recombines TRBV28 with TRBJ2-6; D remains unclear. Trimming removed 3 bases from V and 1 base from J, with 13 bases in between. Germline CDR1 reads MDHEN; CDR2 reads SYDVKM. The CDR3 sequence is 17 residues long. CDR3 residues: CASSFDMIVSGANVLTF. CDR3 sequence (DNA): TGTGCCAGCAGTTTTGACATGATTGTGTCTGGGGCCAACGTCCTGACTTTC.

The chain uses TRBV6-6 and TRBJ2-3; D gene ambiguous. Germline CDR1 is MNHNY and CDR2 is SVGAGI (reference sequence). V was clipped by 0 bases and J by 6 bases, with 7 bases between them. The CDR3 covers 13 residues. The CDR3: CASSYSRLDTQYF. In DNA form, the CDR3 reads TGTGCCAGCAGTTACTCCCGGCTTGATACGCAGTATTTT.

The chain combines TRBV15 with TRBJ2-7, with D unclear. This CDR3 has 16 residues. CDR1 and CDR2 (germline): LNHNV, YYDKDF (reference sequence). Trimming left V 1 base short and J 6 bases short, with 19 bases between. The CDR3 reads CATSRGAPETHVEQYF. Written as DNA, the CDR3 is TGTGCCACCAGCAGAGGAGCTCCCGAGACCCACGTCGAGCAGTACTTC.

The chain is built from TRBV18 and TRBJ2-1, with a weak D call TRBD1 (5 bases). V dropped 3 bases and J dropped 3 bases, with 12 bases sitting between them. CDR1 is KGHSH and CDR2 is LQKENI in the germline V gene. The CDR3 sequence is 15 residues long. The CDR3 DNA sequence: TGTGCCAGCTCACCGGTTCAGCAGGGCTACAATGAGCAGTTCTTC. Amino acid sequence: CASSPVQQGYNEQFF.

The genes are TRBV27 and TRBJ2-7; D unclear. V shed 5 bases and J shed 2 bases, with 7 bases lying between them. CDR3 length: 12 amino acids. Germline CDR1 and CDR2: MNHEY and SMNVEV (reference sequence). The DNA for the CDR3 is TGTGCCAGCAGTAAGGGCCCCTACGAGCAGTACTTC. It is translated as CASSKGPYEQYF.

V is TRBV7-8 and J is TRBJ2-7; D not certain. The CDR3 sequence is 17 residues long. The V gene's germline CDR1 is SGHVS and CDR2 FQNEAQ. V was clipped by 1 base and J by 2 bases, with 18 bases between them. This CDR3 reads CASSLGWGVTRAYEQYF. CDR3 DNA: TGTGCCAGCAGCTTAGGTTGGGGTGTTACGAGAGCCTACGAGCAGTACTTC.

The chain is built from TRBV28 and TRBJ1-5; possible D gene TRBD1, 5 bases. The length of the CDR3 is 15 residues. Trimming pared 8 bases from V and 1 base from J, leaving 15 bases between. Germline V CDR1 and CDR2: MDHEN, SYDVKM. Here the CDR3 DNA reads TGTGCCAGCCACCGGACAAACCCGAGCAATCAGCCCCAGCATTTT. Encoded protein: CASHRTNPSNQPQHF.

This chain joins TRBV11-2 and TRBJ2-1, with D tentatively TRBD1 (6 bases). CDR3 length: 16 amino acids. V lost 3 bases and J lost 3, with 15 bases in between. Germline values: CDR1 SGHAT, CDR2 FQNNGV. The CDR3 bases are TGTGCCAGCAGCTTTAACAGGGATCCCCTCTACAATGAGCAGTTCTTC. It encodes CASSFNRDPLYNEQFF.

For the CDR3, the DNA is TGTGCCAGCAGCTTAGGCAATGAGCAGTTCTTC. Its protein is CASSLGNEQFF. The rearrangement uses TRBV7-8 and TRBJ2-1; D is ambiguous. Germline V lookup: CDR1 SGHVS, CDR2 FQNEAQ. This CDR3 region has 11 residues. Trimming shortened V by 1 base and J by 6 bases, and 1 base separated the two germline ends.

The chain uses TRBV28 and TRBJ1-3, with a possible D match to TRBD1 (5 bases). This CDR3 spans 15 amino acids. Germline V gene sequence: CDR1 MDHEN, CDR2 SYDVKM. V was trimmed by 5 bases and J by 3 bases, leaving 14 bases between them. This CDR3 is CASSPPGGVGNTIYF. The CDR3 nucleotides read TGTGCCAGCAGTCCGCCCGGAGGGGTTGGAAACACCATATATTTT.